A single T cell receptor (beta chain) is shown here with its context. The clone's antigen remains unknown. No per-base quality is available; no much larger clone lies one base away. These data belong to a study of blood T cell repertoires in COVID-19 (dated by TCRdb to the early 2020s). In the study overall: Samples from collaborators originated in the United States, Italy and Spain and spanned both the acute and convalescent phases of COVID-19. The prospective study material was composed of cDNA or gDNA derived from T cells, B-cell-depleted T cells, or PBMCs. Subjects who had been exposed to COVID-19, were actively infected with it, or had recovered from it provided the deeply sampled blood TCRbeta repertoires that made up the dataset. The repertoires were made available in a free public database intended to serve as a resource for research on the immune response to SARS-CoV-2. The samples were drawn from two sources: the first 160 participants of the ongoing ImmuneRACE study, and 950 to 1,500 subjects contributed by 6 global collaborators. The sample metadata nearly always contained a de-identified subject ID, COVID-19 status, age in years and sex. Where available, HLA class I and class II types were taken from metadata supplied by the sample provider and were not determined by assay-based typing.

Trimming removed 3 bases from V and 0 bases from J, leaving 10 bases between the germline ends. The CDR3 has 15 amino acids, counting the end cysteine and phenylalanine. Of the read, only the CDR3 DNA is kept; its 45 bases are in frame from base 1. The germline V gene (reference sequence) specifies SEHNR as CDR1 and FQNEAQ as CDR2. Whole blood was collected in K2EDTA tubes by collaborating institutions according to the institutions' own protocols. Collaborator samples were shipped for TCRbeta analysis as frozen whole blood, isolated PBMCs, or DNA extracted from either sample type. TCRbeta CDR3 regions were amplified from genomic DNA using the immunoSEQ Assay, a bias-controlled multiplex PCR. The source study handled its data this way. Within the assay, amplification of reference gene primers was used to estimate how many nucleated cells each sample contained. To quantify the absolute abundance of each unique TCRbeta CDR3 rearrangement, sequence reads were collapsed and filtered. For each sample, productive Simpson clonality was calculated as the square root of Simpson's diversity index over productive rearrangements. This immuneACCESS table, as held by TCRdb, lists in-frame sequences with V and J called but not all clones. Of the missing ones, under half trace to an unresolved V gene in checked studies; the others have no known cause. For V, J and clone size, that table is used; D and trimming come from the DNA. In this sample the table shows some 150,000 clones, 85% of which occur a single time. Of the sample, roughly 2.6% falls within the top ten clones.

The investigation overall reported the following: How much clinical and demographic metadata was included differed by source and by participant, and the metadata was provided uncurated.

Recombination connected TRBV7-9 to TRBJ2-3; matching of 6 bases hints at TRBD1 as the D gene. The sequenced sample was peripheral blood. This clonotype originated in a human donor with acute or convalescent COVID-19. The donor label of this sample is uncertain. The CDR3 protein: CASSFQGSSTDTQYF. The nucleotide sequence is given as TGTGCCAGCAGCTTCCAGGGGTCTAGCACAGATACGCAGTATTTT.